Below are 4 T cell receptor beta chains sequenced from a single sample in a study of cytomegalovirus exposure and HLA in healthy donors. PCR involved 60 Vbeta and 13 Jbeta primers. The protocol was immunoSEQ multiplex PCR, while the TCRdb copy is restricted to in-frame clones and leaves out a portion. Of over 150,000 clones listed, around 69% are singletons. The sample consisted of PBMCs. The receptors originated from a man between 60 and 75 years old in good health and CMV-seronegative.

The chain joins TRBV12-5 to TRBJ2-7; the match to TRBD2 covers 12 bases. The germline gives CDR1 LGHNT, CDR2 FRNRAP. CDR3 size: 18 residues. Unmatched junction bases numbered 9, after V lost 1 base and J lost 2 bases. CDR3 DNA sequence: TGTGCTAGTGGTTTGGGGACTAGCGGGATTAGAGGGACCTACGAGCAGTACTTC. Amino acids: CASGLGTSGIRGTYEQYF. The entire variable domain, with the rest obtained from reference TRBV12-5 and TRBJ2-7, is as follows: DARVTQTPRHKVTEMGQEVTMRCQPILGHNTVFWYRQTMMQGLELLAYFRNRAPLDDSGMPKDRFSAEMPDATLATLKIQPSEPRDSAVYFCASGLGTSGIRGTYEQYFGPGTRLTVT.

The chain is built from TRBV5-6 and TRBJ2-5; D gene uncertain. The tail of the sequence fits TRBJ2-7 better, so the J call may be wrong. The CDR3 is 12 amino acids. Germline CDR1 SGHDT, CDR2 YYEEEE. CDR3 sequence (DNA): TGTGCCAGCAGCTTGGGGGCCTACGAGCAGTACTTC. Translating it yields CASSLGAYEQYF.

The CDR3 is CASSPGTSGGETQYF. CDR3 nucleotide sequence: TGTGCCAGCAGCCCAGGGACTAGCGGGGGAGAGACCCAGTACTTC. The rearrangement links TRBV5-4 to TRBJ2-5, with 14 bases identical to TRBD2. CDR1 SGHNT and CDR2 YYREEE come from the germline V gene (reference sequence). The CDR3 is 15 amino acids. The V gene end was trimmed by 4 bases and the J gene end by 4 bases; junction bases not matched to a gene: 3.

This chain joins TRBV11-2 and TRBJ2-1, with D uncertain. CDR1 and CDR2 from the germline V gene are SGHAT and FQNNGV. The V gene lost 0 bases and the J gene lost 10 bases, with 7 bases spanning the gap. The CDR3 runs to 12 residues. The CDR3 protein is CASSLDMREQFF. DNA of the CDR3: TGTGCCAGCAGCTTAGATATGAGAGAGCAGTTCTTC.